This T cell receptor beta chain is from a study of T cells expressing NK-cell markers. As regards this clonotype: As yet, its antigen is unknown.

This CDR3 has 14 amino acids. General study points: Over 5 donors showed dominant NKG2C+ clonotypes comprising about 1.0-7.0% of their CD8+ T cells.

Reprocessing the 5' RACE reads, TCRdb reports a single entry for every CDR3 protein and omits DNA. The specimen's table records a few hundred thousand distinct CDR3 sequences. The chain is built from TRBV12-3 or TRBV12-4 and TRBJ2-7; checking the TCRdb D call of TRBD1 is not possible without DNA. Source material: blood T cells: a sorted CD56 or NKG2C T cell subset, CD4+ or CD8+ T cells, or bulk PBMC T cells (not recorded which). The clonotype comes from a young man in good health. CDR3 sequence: CASSLGDRDGEQYF.